The present entry profiles one T cell receptor beta chain with its context. This entry belongs to a study of blood T cells in healthy people across ages. From germline, CDR1 is DFQATT and CDR2 SNEGSKA (reference sequence). V lost 5 bases to trimming and J lost 0 bases; unmatched junction nucleotides: 10. The CDR3 contains 17 residues. A second PCR of roughly 7 to 11 cycles used a sample-barcoded 5' primer and a J-beta primer mix. Via MiXCR, TCRdb re-called the 5' RACE reads, giving one row per CDR3 protein. The sample shows more than 500,000 distinct CDR3 sequences, about 28% of them seen only once. The same data also went into a second study, on T cells of mothers and their children. From that second work: RNA extracted was entirely used for cDNA synthesis, around 1.5 ug per 15 ul. Reads obtained per mother exceeded 8.5 million TCR beta CDR3 reads, with 2.5 million to 3.5 million obtained per child.

This chain joins TRBV20-1 and TRBJ2-6; 7 bases match TRBD2. Material: blood. This receptor was obtained from a boy aged 2 to 10 in good health. CDR3 sequence: CSAPRLAGGSGANVLTF. The CDR3 bases are TGCAGTGCTCCCCGACTAGCTGGAGGCTCTGGGGCCAACGTCCTGACTTTC.